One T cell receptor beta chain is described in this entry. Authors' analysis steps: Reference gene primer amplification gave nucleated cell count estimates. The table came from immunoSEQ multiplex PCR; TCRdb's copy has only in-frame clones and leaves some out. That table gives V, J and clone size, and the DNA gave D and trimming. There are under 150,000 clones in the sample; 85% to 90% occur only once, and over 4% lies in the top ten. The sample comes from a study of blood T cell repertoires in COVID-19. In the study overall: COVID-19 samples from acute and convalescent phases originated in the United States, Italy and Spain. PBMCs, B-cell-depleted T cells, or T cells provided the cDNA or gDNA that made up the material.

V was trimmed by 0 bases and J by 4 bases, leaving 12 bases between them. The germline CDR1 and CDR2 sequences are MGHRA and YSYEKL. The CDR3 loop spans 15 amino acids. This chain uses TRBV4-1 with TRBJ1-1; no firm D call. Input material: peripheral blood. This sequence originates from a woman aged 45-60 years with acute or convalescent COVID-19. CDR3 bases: TGCGCCAGCAGCCAAGATCTAGGTCGAGTCACTGAAGCTTTCTTT. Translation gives CASSQDLGRVTEAFF.